Listed below are T cell receptor beta chains from one sample, sequenced in a study of blood T cells in healthy people across ages. TCRdb re-called the 5' RACE reads through MiXCR, storing one row per CDR3 protein. The repertoire holds 1.5 million to 1.8 million distinct CDR3 sequences, with less than 45% as singletons. The material sequenced was blood. The receptors originated from a woman under 30 in good health. Both conserved end residues are part of each CDR3. The D gene is left open where the match is weak. Rows may omit the clone size; those that give it use once, few, many or a size class.

j_call v_call d_call clone_size cdr3_nt cdr3_aa
TRBJ1-6 TRBV12-3/TRBV12-4 TRBD1 . TGTGCCAGCAAGGGACAGGGGGAAGGTTCACCCCTCCACTTT CASKGQGEGSPLHF
TRBJ2-7 TRBV7-2 . few TGTGCCAGCAATTTTCGGGGCAGGGGCTACGAGCAGTACTTC CASNFRGRGYEQYF
TRBJ1-1 TRBV27 . many TGTGCCAGCAGTTCCGGGACCAACACTGAAGCTTTCTTT CASSSGTNTEAFF
TRBJ1-4 TRBV14 . . TGTGCCAGCAGCCTCAGACTAAATGAAAAACTGTTTTTT CASSLRLNEKLFF
TRBJ2-3 TRBV13 TRBD1 few TGTGCCAGCAGCCTCCCGGGACAGGGGCAGAATACGCAGTATTTT CASSLPGQGQNTQYF
TRBJ2-7 TRBV2 . . TGTGCCAGCAGTGAAGCGTGGAGCGGGCGGCCCTACGAGCAGTACTTC CASSEAWSGRPYEQYF
TRBJ2-3 TRBV6-5 . . TGTGCCAGCAGTTACTCGGCTAGCAGCTCAGATACGCAGTATTTT CASSYSASSSDTQYF
TRBJ1-5 TRBV12-3/TRBV12-4 TRBD1 . TGTGCCAGCAGTTTAGGTCCTGGGACAGGGGAAGAGCCCCAGCATTTT CASSLGPGTGEEPQHF
TRBJ2-7 TRBV24-1 . . TGTGCCACCAGTGATTGCCTCAGGGAGCACACCTACGAGCAGTACTTC CATSDCLREHTYEQYF
TRBJ1-2 TRBV29-1 . . TGCAGCGTTGACAGATTCTATGGCTACACCTTC CSVDRFYGYTF
TRBJ1-2 TRBV12-3/TRBV12-4 . . TGTGCCAGCACTACCGTAGGGACATACTATGGCTACACCTTC CASTTVGTYYGYTF
TRBJ2-7 TRBV7-2 . few TGTGCCAGCAGCTTAGATATGGACAGAGACTACGAGCAGTACTTC CASSLDMDRDYEQYF
TRBJ2-1 TRBV7-2 TRBD2 . TGTGCCAGCAGCTTATTGGGAAGAGGGACTAGCGGGTACAATGAGCAGTTCTTC CASSLLGRGTSGYNEQFF
TRBJ1-1 TRBV10-3 . . TGTGCCATCAGTGAGCCGCACGGGGTCGAGAACACTGAAGCTTTCTTT CAISEPHGVENTEAFF
TRBJ2-5 TRBV7-3 TRBD2 few TGTGCCAGCAGCTTAGGACTAGCGGGAGGAAACCAAGAGACCCAGTACTTC CASSLGLAGGNQETQYF
TRBJ1-2 TRBV4-3 . . TGCGCCAGCAGCCAAGACACGGGGAACTATGGCTACACCTTC CASSQDTGNYGYTF
TRBJ2-7 TRBV12-3/TRBV12-4 . many TGTGCCAGCAGCATACACGGCTACGAGCAGTACTTC CASSIHGYEQYF
TRBJ1-2 TRBV4-3 . . TGCGCCAGCAGCCCCTGGGTGGGCTATGGCTACACCTTC CASSPWVGYGYTF
TRBJ1-5 TRBV12-3/TRBV12-4 . . TGTGCCAGCAGCACCGAAGAGAGTCAGCCCCAGCATTTT CASSTEESQPQHF
TRBJ2-3 TRBV29-1 . . TGCAGCGTTGAAATCTCCGGGTTCGGCACAGATACGCAGTATTTT CSVEISGFGTDTQYF
TRBJ2-7 TRBV20-1 TRBD1 . TGCAGTGCCGTTCCAACAGGGGGAAGGAAATACGAGCAGTACTTC CSAVPTGGRKYEQYF
TRBJ2-7 TRBV29-1 . . TGCAGCGTTGAAGTACTTGGAGGCGAGCAGTACTTC CSVEVLGGEQYF
TRBJ1-5 TRBV28 TRBD1 . TGTGCCAGCAGGGCCGACAGGGTTCAGCCCCAGCATTTT CASRADRVQPQHF
TRBJ1-2 TRBV6-1 . . TGTGCCGGCAGGGATGGACCACGGCATGGCTACACCTTC CAGRDGPRHGYTF
TRBJ2-3 TRBV29-1 . . TGCAGCGTGGATACAGGACCGGGGTCCGATACGCAGTATTTT CSVDTGPGSDTQYF
TRBJ1-2 TRBV6-6 . . TGTGCCAGCAGTTACTCGCCTGGAGGCTACACCTTC CASSYSPGGYTF
TRBJ2-7 TRBV9 TRBD2 . TGTGCCAGCAGCTCCGCTAGCGGGAGCAACTACGAGCAGTACTTC CASSSASGSNYEQYF
TRBJ1-1 TRBV20-1 . few TGCAGTGCCCCGGGGGGGGCTCGGAGCACTGAAGCTTTCTTT CSAPGGARSTEAFF
TRBJ2-7 TRBV25-1 . . TGTGCCAGCAATCCGACCAGGACCCACGGCACCGCTCCAATAGCGATTCAGAACTACAATGAGCAGTACTTC CASNPTRTHGTAPIAIQNYNEQYF
TRBJ2-7 TRBV6-5 . few TGTGCCAGCCCGGGGGCAGGGAAACTAGTCTCCTACGAGCAGTACTTC CASPGAGKLVSYEQYF
TRBJ1-4 TRBV6-6 . . TGTGCCAGCAGTTACTCTGGGCCTGGGGGTGAAAAACTGTTTTTT CASSYSGPGGEKLFF
TRBJ2-1 TRBV20-1 . . TGCAGTGCTACCCCGATAGCGGTCCCTTCGTGGGAGCAGTTCTTC CSATPIAVPSWEQFF